The 27 T cell receptor beta chains in this list originate from one sample, sequenced in a study of T-cell memory formation after mild COVID-19. TCRdb reprocessed the 5' RACE reads with MiXCR, giving one entry per CDR3 protein. Found here are 90,000 to 120,000 distinct CDR3 sequences, around 14% of them singletons; the top ten hold 35% to 40%. What was sequenced was PBMCs or a T cell subset sorted from them (not recorded which). All receptors come from a man aged 18 to 29 who had mild COVID-19 (a few samples of this study predate the infection). Cell type and time point are not known.

Only a few counts were recorded for this clonotype. The chain carries TRBV5-1 and TRBJ2-1; tentatively, D is TRBD1 or TRBD2 (6 bases each). V shed 0 bases and J shed 4 bases, with 14 bases lying between them. CDR3 length equals 16 residues. Germline values: CDR1 SGHRS, CDR2 YFSETQ. The CDR3 region is CASSLVGGTPYNEQFF. In DNA, the CDR3 is TGCGCCAGCAGCTTGGTAGGGGGGACCCCGTACAATGAGCAGTTCTTC.

A few counts support this clonotype. V gene TRBV7-8 combines with J gene TRBJ2-7, with D perhaps matching TRBD2 (6 bases). Trimming removed 2 bases from V and 4 bases from J, with 12 bases in between. The germline gives CDR1 SGHVS, CDR2 FQNEAQ. The CDR3 sequence is 14 residues long. CDR3 DNA sequence: TGTGCCAGCAGCTTACCGGGGGTGACATACGAGCAGTACGTC. Encoded protein: CASSLPGVTYEQYV.

This chain uses TRBV29-1 with TRBJ2-7; no clear D gene. This CDR3 contains 14 residues. Germline loops: CDR1 SQVTM, CDR2 ANQGSEA. The V gene lost 5 bases and the J gene lost 2 bases, with 16 bases spanning the gap. This CDR3 reads CSVRMPRQTYEQYF. Written as DNA, the CDR3 is TGCAGCGTTAGAATGCCGCGGCAAACCTACGAGCAGTACTTC.

V usage is TRBV12-3 or TRBV12-4 and J usage is TRBJ1-4, with D perhaps matching TRBD1 (6 bases). The CDR3 loop spans 14 amino acids. V was shortened by 7 bases and J by 8 bases, with 17 bases between the two germline ends. The CDR3 is CASKVGGAEEKLFF. CDR3 in DNA: TGTGCCAGCAAAGTAGGGGGGGCTGAGGAAAAACTGTTTTTT.

This clonotype appeared a few times. The rearrangement uses TRBV13 and TRBJ2-7, with 8 bases matching TRBD1. Trimming cost V 8 bases and J 1 base; bases outside gene matches: 10. CDR1 is PRHDT and CDR2 is FYEKMQ in the germline V gene (reference sequence). The CDR3 has 15 amino acids. This chain's CDR3 is CASSWEQGASYEQYF. DNA for the CDR3: TGTGCCAGCTCTTGGGAGCAGGGGGCTTCCTACGAGCAGTACTTC.

This chain links TRBV6-5 with TRBJ2-4; D is ambiguous. The V gene's germline CDR1 is MNHEY and CDR2 SVGAGI. Trimming took 5 bases from V and 0 from J, leaving 8 bases between them. The CDR3 totals 14 residues. DNA of the CDR3: TGTGCCAGCAGTCAAACGGTAGCCAAAAACATTCAGTACTTC. This encodes CASSQTVAKNIQYF.

This chain joins TRBV20-1 and TRBJ2-7, with 11 nucleotides matching TRBD2. This CDR3 spans 16 amino acids. V lost 1 base and J lost 2; bases outside the gene matches: 7. Germline CDR1 reads DFQATT; CDR2 reads SNEGSKA (reference sequence). The CDR3 reads CSARGQGLAVAYEQYV. The CDR3 DNA follows: TGCAGTGCTAGAGGACAGGGACTAGCGGTGGCCTACGAGCAGTACGTC.

This chain joins TRBV9 and TRBJ2-5; D gene uncertain. This CDR3 is built from 13 residues. Trimming took 4 bases from V and 1 from J, leaving 8 bases between them. Germline assignment: CDR1 SGDLS and CDR2 YYNGEE. The chain's CDR3 is CASSPLGQETQYF. CDR3 in DNA: TGTGCCAGCAGCCCGTTGGGCCAAGAGACCCAGTACTTC.

The genes are TRBV7-6 and TRBJ2-7, with TRBD1 matching over 10 bases. Germline-derived CDR1 and CDR2 are SGHVS and FNYEAQ. The CDR3 contains 14 residues. With V trimmed by 5 bases and J by 6 bases, 7 bases remained unmatched. The DNA of the CDR3 is TGTGCCAGCAGCAACTGGGACAGGGGAGGCGAGCAGTACGTC. Its translation: CASSNWDRGGEQYV.

This chain connects TRBV4-1 to TRBJ1-1; D is unresolved. Germline V gene sequence: CDR1 MGHRA, CDR2 YSYEKL. The CDR3 covers 15 residues. Trimming pared 0 bases from V and 1 base from J, leaving 9 bases between. Here the CDR3 reads CASSQETKQNTEAFF. As DNA, the CDR3 is TGCGCCAGCAGCCAAGAGACAAAACAGAACACTGAAGCTTTCTTT.

V usage is TRBV2 and J usage is TRBJ2-1, with a weak D call TRBD2 (5 bases). The germline V and J ends were trimmed by 7 bases and 10 bases, with 11 bases remaining between them. The V gene's germline CDR1 is SNHLY and CDR2 FYNNEI. The CDR3 totals 11 residues. The DNA of the CDR3 is TGTGCCAGCACCAGAAGCGGCGAGCAGTTCTTC. It translates to CASTRSGEQFF.

The J gene is TRBJ2-1, the V gene TRBV5-1; TRBD2 agrees at 13 bases. V trimming: 3 bases; J trimming: 1 base; junction bases outside the gene matches: 4. The CDR3 sequence is 17 residues long. CDR1 and CDR2 (germline): SGHRS, YFSETQ. This CDR3 is CASSSGLAGMSYNEQFF. DNA for the CDR3: TGCGCCAGCAGCTCGGGACTAGCGGGGATGTCCTACAATGAGCAGTTCTTC.

The J gene is TRBJ1-1, the V gene TRBV2; D not resolved. The CDR3 runs to 14 residues. V dropped 2 bases and J dropped 5 bases, with 12 bases sitting between them. CDR1 is SNHLY, CDR2 FYNNEI, per germline. Here the CDR3 DNA reads TGTGCCAGCAGTGAAATAGACATTCGTACTGAAGCTTTCTTT. Protein product: CASSEIDIRTEAFF.

This rearrangement joins TRBV7-9 to TRBJ2-7; D is unclear. V was clipped by 5 bases and J by 0 bases, with 8 bases between them. This CDR3 contains 13 residues. The germline CDR1 and CDR2 sequences are SEHNR and FQNEAQ (reference sequence). This CDR3 is CASSPSSSYEQYV. The DNA for the CDR3 is TGTGCCAGCAGCCCGTCCAGCTCCTACGAGCAGTACGTC.

This clonotype has a handful of counts. The chain employs TRBV11-2 and TRBJ2-1; possible D gene TRBD1, 5 bases. V was pared by 4 bases and J by 9 bases, with 13 bases between. CDR1 and CDR2 from the germline V gene are SGHAT and FQNNGV. This CDR3 region has 13 residues. CDR3 sequence reads: CASSSAGSAEQFF. CDR3 nucleotide sequence: TGTGCCAGCAGCTCGGCAGGGTCAGCTGAGCAGTTCTTC.

This clonotype was counted a few times. This chain uses TRBV12-3 or TRBV12-4 with TRBJ1-1, with D possibly TRBD1 on 5 matching bases. V was clipped by 6 bases and J by 11 bases, with 16 bases between them. The CDR3 length is 12 residues. CDR3 amino acids: CASSLLGAVAFF. The CDR3 region has the DNA TGTGCCAGCAGCCTGTTAGGGGCCGTGGCTTTCTTT.

A few counts support this clonotype. The rearrangement links TRBV4-1 to TRBJ2-7; 7 nucleotides align to TRBD1. Germline assignment: CDR1 MGHRA and CDR2 YSYEKL. The CDR3 has 14 residues. The J segment lost 10 bases and the V segment lost 0 bases, leaving 9 bases of the junction unmatched. The CDR3 DNA reads TGCGCCAGCAGCCAAGATGTAGGGACAGTCGACCAGTACGTC. It is translated as CASSQDVGTVDQYV.

This clonotype was picked up many times. The rearrangement links TRBV7-9 to TRBJ2-5, with D unresolved. The CDR3 is made up of 14 amino acids. In germline, CDR1 is SEHNR, CDR2 FQNEAQ (reference sequence). V was trimmed by 1 base and J by 1 base, leaving 7 bases between them. The CDR3 reads CASSLVVRQETQYF. In nucleotides, the CDR3 is TGTGCCAGCAGCTTAGTCGTCCGCCAAGAGACCCAGTACTTC.

The chain couples TRBV27 to TRBJ2-7, with D possibly matching TRBD1 (6 bases). Per the germline V gene, CDR1 is MNHEY and CDR2 is SMNVEV (reference sequence). The CDR3 has 14 amino acids. V was cut by 4 bases and J by 3 bases, with 13 bases left in between. The CDR3: CASSSTDRNYEQYF. CDR3 DNA sequence: TGTGCCAGCAGTTCAACCGACAGGAACTACGAGCAGTACTTC.

The V gene is TRBV6-5, the J gene TRBJ2-1, with a weak D call TRBD1 (6 bases). The V end lost 4 bases, the J end lost 8 bases, and 18 bases lay between the germline ends. Germline V gene data show CDR1 as MNHEY and CDR2 as SVGAGI. CDR3 length: 15 residues. The CDR3 region is CASSFSLRDTDEQFF. The CDR3 DNA follows: TGTGCCAGCAGTTTCTCTCTCCGGGACACCGATGAGCAGTTCTTC.

This chain uses TRBV10-2 with TRBJ2-6, with D possibly being TRBD1 (6 bases). This CDR3 comprises 15 residues. CDR1 is WSHSY and CDR2 is SAAADI in the germline V gene. V lost 10 bases, J lost 2 bases, and 15 bases lay in between. CDR3 amino acids: CATGQRLAGANVLTF. In DNA form, the CDR3 reads TGCGCCACCGGACAGCGCTTGGCTGGGGCCAACGTCCTGACTTTC.

This clonotype has just a few counts. The V and J genes are TRBV7-3 and TRBJ1-1; D gene unclear. The CDR3 totals 13 residues. The germline CDR1 and CDR2 sequences are SGHTA and FQGTGA. V lost 3 bases, J lost 1 base, and 6 bases lay in between. In nucleotides, the CDR3 is TGTGCCAGCAGCTTCGACTGGAACACTGAAGCTTTCTTT. Protein: CASSFDWNTEAFF.

This clonotype was counted only a few times. This chain connects TRBV9 to TRBJ1-2, with D perhaps TRBD1 (6 bases). CDR3 size: 16 residues. V shed 4 bases and J shed 0 bases, with 16 bases lying between them. Germline-derived CDR1 and CDR2 are SGDLS and YYNGEE. CDR3 region: CASSPEGGQPNYGYTF. The CDR3 DNA reads TGTGCCAGCAGCCCAGAGGGGGGGCAGCCTAACTATGGCTACACCTTC.

The chain employs TRBV4-3 and TRBJ2-7, with D tentatively TRBD1 or TRBD2 (5 bases each). The V and J ends lost 0 bases and 6 bases respectively, with 15 bases between them. The germline CDR1 and CDR2 sequences are LGHNA and YSLEER. This CDR3 contains 15 residues. The CDR3 DNA is TGCGCCAGCAGCCAAGACCACAGGCTGGGAGCCGAGCAGTACTTC. Protein sequence: CASSQDHRLGAEQYF.

In this sample, this clonotype turned up a few times. The chain recombines TRBV20-1 with TRBJ2-1; TRBD2 matches at 11 bases. Germline V CDR1 and CDR2: DFQATT, SNEGSKA (reference sequence). The CDR3 runs 15 residues. V shed 4 bases, J shed 6 bases, and the junction held 8 bases outside the gene matches. Here the CDR3 DNA reads TGCAGTGCTAATAGCGGGGGGGCCGAGGGCAATGAGCAGTTCTTC. Translation: CSANSGGAEGNEQFF.

This clonotype was observed a few times. The V gene is TRBV10-3, the J gene TRBJ1-1; D ambiguous. Germline lookup yields CDR1 ENHRY and CDR2 SYGVKD. This CDR3 is 13 amino acids long. The V gene lost 3 bases and the J gene lost 8 bases, with 13 bases spanning the gap. The CDR3, as DNA: TGTGCCATCAGTGAATCCCTACCAGCGGAAGCTTTCTTT. Amino acid sequence: CAISESLPAEAFF.

The chain carries TRBV10-3 and TRBJ2-2; weak D call: TRBD1 (5 bases). This CDR3 spans 13 amino acids. The V end lost 10 bases, the J end lost 5 bases, and 14 bases lay between the germline ends. Germline values: CDR1 ENHRY, CDR2 SYGVKD. The CDR3 nucleotides are TGTGCCACCGAGCAGGGTGGTACCGGGGAGCTGTTTTTT. Translated, it gives CATEQGGTGELFF.